Shown below are 27 T cell receptor beta chains from a single sample sequenced in a study of tumor and adjacent non-tumor tissue in lung cancer (dated by TCRdb to between 2017 and 2018). The library came from multiplex PCR. Sequenced on an Illumina HiSeq 2500. TCRbeta libraries were built by three rounds of nested PCR using primers (Table S4), following protocols modified from ARM-PCR. Clones were called with MiXCR by TCRdb after fastp trimmed the public reads at Q25, and only in-frame beta chains were retained. Every CDR3 protein is listed once, alongside the most common genes and DNA of its rows. Across this sample there are 100,000 to 150,000 distinct CDR3 sequences, with 60% to 70% seen only once. The ten most abundant clones make up roughly 12% of the sample. RNA was isolated from bulk unsorted tissue, and RNA quality was assessed with a NanoDrop ND-1000 and an Agilent 2100. Source material: lung tumor tissue. Source of these receptors: a man younger than 40 with non-small cell lung cancer.

Regarding this clonotype: A read error is possible here, since a much larger clone lies one base away. The genes are TRBV29-1 and TRBJ2-1; no definite D call. CDR3 size: 13 residues. CDR1 and CDR2 (germline): SQVTM, ANQGSEA. Here the CDR3 reads CSVEQSSYSEQFF. CDR3 nucleotide sequence: TGCAGCGTTGAACAGAGCTCCTACAGTGAGCAGTTCTTC.

A single count supports this clonotype. This clone may be a read error of a much larger clone one base away. This chain links TRBV10-3 with TRBJ2-5; 9 positions match TRBD1. With V trimmed by 7 bases and J by 4 bases, 10 bases remained unmatched. The length of the CDR3 is 15 residues. Looked up from germline, CDR1 is ENHRY and CDR2 is SYGVKD. For the CDR3, the DNA is TGTGCCATCACTGAAACGACAGGGGGTTCAGAGACCCAGTACTTC. It encodes CAITETTGGSETQYF.

On this clonotype: A read error is likely, as this CDR3 ends without the conserved phenylalanine or tryptophan. The chain joins TRBV20-1 to TRBJ2-3, with 7 positions matching TRBD2. The CDR3 totals 16 residues. Unmatched junction bases numbered 11, after V lost 0 bases and J lost 5 bases. Germline V CDR1 and CDR2: DFQATT, SNEGSKA (reference sequence). CDR3: CSARDRVGGPVDTQYV. In nucleotides, the CDR3 is TGCAGTGCTAGAGATCGAGTGGGAGGGCCGGTAGATACGCAGTATGTT.

About this clonotype itself: A much larger clone differs from this one at a single base, so this may be a read error. The V call is TRBV14, the J call TRBJ1-6, with D maybe TRBD1 (5 bases). Germline V gives CDR1 SGHDN, CDR2 FVKESK. This CDR3 has 15 residues. In nucleotides, the CDR3 is TGTACCAGCAGCCAATTAGGGCAGGGCCAAGCTCCCCTCCACTTT. It codes for CTSSQLGQGQAPLHF.

With regard to this clonotype: A read error is likely, as this CDR3 ends without the conserved phenylalanine or tryptophan. This sequence joins TRBV11-1 and TRBJ2-5; possible D gene TRBD2, 5 bases. Between the trimmed V and J ends, which lost 0 bases and 8 bases, there was a span of 16 bases. This CDR3 comprises 15 residues. CDR1 and CDR2 from the germline V gene are SGHAT and FQDESV (reference sequence). In nucleotides, the CDR3 is TGTGCCAGCAGCTTAGCTGGTCATCTCGGGGAAACCCAGTACTCC. Amino acid sequence: CASSLAGHLGETQYS.

Concerning this clonotype itself: One end of the junction fails to match germline, which may point to a read error. The rearrangement links TRBV29-1 to TRBJ2-7; tentative D call: TRBD2 (7 bases). Germline assignment: CDR1 SQVTM and CDR2 ANQGSEA. The CDR3 is made up of 14 amino acids. The CDR3 DNA reads TGCTGCGTTGAAGGGGGGGCTATGTCCTACGAGCAGTACTTC. Its translation: CCVEGGAMSYEQYF.

This chain connects TRBV20-1 to TRBJ2-1; D is ambiguous. With the DNA end fitting TRBJ2-7 better, the J assignment may be wrong. CDR3 length equals 14 residues. The V gene's germline CDR1 is DFQATT and CDR2 SNEGSKA (reference sequence). The CDR3 region is CSARTLASYNEQYF. The CDR3 coding sequence is TGCAGTGCTAGAACGCTCGCCTCCTACAATGAGCAGTACTTC.

On this clonotype itself: This sequence may be a read error, since a much larger clone differs from it by one base. V usage is TRBV12-3 or TRBV12-4 and J usage is TRBJ2-1; 8 bases are shared with TRBD2. There are 14 residues in the CDR3. The CDR3 DNA is TGTGTCAGCAGTTTTCTGCTAGCGGGTAATGAGCAGTTCTTC. Encoded protein: CVSSFLLAGNEQFF.

V and J are TRBV5-5 and TRBJ2-7; tentative D call: TRBD1 (6 bases). The CDR3 is 14 amino acids. The V end was cut by 4 bases, the J end by 0 bases, with 11 bases between. Germline V lookup: CDR1 SGHKS, CDR2 YYEKEE (reference sequence). CDR3 region: CASSPGTSSYEQYF. The CDR3 DNA sequence: TGTGCCAGCAGCCCAGGGACAAGCTCCTACGAGCAGTACTTC.

About this clonotype: The junction departs from the called germline gene at one end, perhaps through a read error. The chain carries TRBV6-2 or TRBV6-3 and TRBJ2-6; TRBD1 aligns across 7 bases. CDR1 and CDR2 from the germline V gene are MNHEY and SVGEGT. The CDR3 length is 15 residues. CDR3 bases: TGTGCTAGCAGTTCTAGGGGGCCCCGGGCCAATGTCCTGACTTTC. Translating gives CASSSRGPRANVLTF.

There are many counts of this clonotype. V gene TRBV20-1 combines with J gene TRBJ2-5; weak D call: TRBD1 (5 bases). Trimming took 3 bases from V and 4 from J, leaving 15 bases between them. Germline V gene data show CDR1 as DFQATT and CDR2 as SNEGSKA (reference sequence). The CDR3 runs to 14 residues. CDR3 DNA sequence: TGCAGTGCTAGGACCGACAGCCCCACAGAGACCCAGTACTTC. Residues: CSARTDSPTETQYF.

As regards this clonotype: This sequence may be a read error, since a much larger clone differs from it by one base. The chain uses TRBV29-1 and TRBJ2-4; D is unresolved. Germline V gene lookup returns CDR1 SQVTM and CDR2 ANQGSEA. V was shortened by 6 bases and J by 3 bases, with 12 bases between the two germline ends. This CDR3 is built from 13 residues. CDR3 DNA: TGCAGCGTAACCCGTCTAGTCAAAAACATTCAGTACTTC. Translation gives CSVTRLVKNIQYF.

This clonotype was counted ten times or more. The chain joins TRBV6-2 or TRBV6-3 to TRBJ2-7, with 7 bases identical to TRBD1. This CDR3 has 14 amino acids. Losses at the gene ends were 0 bases for V and 6 bases for J; bases not matched to a gene: 5. The germline V gene has CDR1 MNHEY and CDR2 SVGEGT. The CDR3 DNA reads as TGTGCCAGCAGTTACTCGGGGACAGACCTCGAGCAGTACTTC. It encodes CASSYSGTDLEQYF.

Remarks on this clonotype: This could be a read error, since a much larger clone is one nucleotide away. This chain uses TRBV6-5 with TRBJ2-3; 7 bases agree with TRBD2. CDR3 length: 14 amino acids. The germline CDR1 and CDR2 sequences are MNHEY and SVGAGI. CDR3 bases: TGTACCAGCAGTTATGGGAGGGCCCCAGATACGCAGTATTTT. It specifies CTSSYGRAPDTQYF.

Comment on this clonotype: This may arise from a read error, as a much more abundant clone is one base away. The chain couples TRBV20-1 to TRBJ2-3; 8 bases are shared with TRBD1. The CDR3 is 14 amino acids. Looked up from germline, CDR1 is DFQATT and CDR2 is SNEGSKA (reference sequence). CDR3 sequence: CNARGDRFFDTQYF. CDR3 DNA: TGCAATGCTAGGGGGGACAGGTTCTTTGATACGCAGTATTTT.

With regard to this clonotype: A read error may produce the germline difference seen at one junction end. J is TRBJ2-7 and V is TRBV19; D remains ambiguous. Germline loops: CDR1 LNHDA, CDR2 SQIVND (reference sequence). The CDR3 totals 14 residues. Here the CDR3 DNA reads TGTGCCAGTAGTCCGGTCGGTTCTTCCTACGAGCAATACTTC. It translates to CASSPVGSSYEQYF.

Remarks on this clonotype: A read error may explain this, as a much larger clone is one base away. The V and J genes are TRBV12-5 and TRBJ2-3; D may be TRBD1 (6 bases). V lost 2 bases to trimming and J lost 2 bases, with 17 bases between them. Germline CDR1 LGHNT, CDR2 FRNRAP. CDR3 length: 17 residues. In DNA form, the CDR3 reads TGTGCTAGTGGTTTGACTACAGGGAAAGCGACCACAGATACGCAGTATTTT. It yields the protein CASGLTTGKATTDTQYF. The entire variable domain, with the rest obtained from reference TRBV12-5 and TRBJ2-3, is as follows: DARVTQTPRHKVTEMGQEVTMRCQPILGHNTVFWYRQTMMQGLELLAYFRNRAPLDDSGMPKDRFSAEMPDATLATLKIQPSEPRDSAVYFCASGLTTGKATTDTQYFGPGTRLTVL.

Worth noting for this clonotype: The junction differs from germline at one of its ends, possibly a read error. V usage is TRBV5-4 and J usage is TRBJ1-6, with 8 bases lining up with TRBD1. The CDR3 runs to 14 residues. Per germline, CDR1 SGHNT and CDR2 YYREEE (reference sequence). The CDR3 nucleotides are TGTGCCAGCAGCTCGACAGGGGAGAATTCACTCCTCCACTTT. Translating it yields CASSSTGENSLLHF.

This clonotype was detected ten times or more. The chain employs TRBV6-5 and TRBJ1-2; 10 nucleotides agree with TRBD1. From germline, CDR1 is MNHEY and CDR2 SVGAGI. The CDR3 loop spans 13 amino acids. V was clipped by 6 bases and J by 6 bases; unmatched bases: 4. CDR3 residues: CASRTGTGDGYTF. For the CDR3, the DNA is TGTGCCAGCAGGACAGGGACAGGGGATGGCTACACCTTC.

About this clonotype itself: At one end, the junction sequence differs from germline, possibly due to a read error. The chain carries TRBV11-2 and TRBJ1-1; no clear D gene. The germline V gene has CDR1 SGHAT and CDR2 FQNNGV. The CDR3 has 13 amino acids. This CDR3 is CASSLDRNTKAFF. CDR3 nucleotide sequence: TGTGCGAGCAGCTTAGATCGAAACACTAAAGCTTTCTTT.

In its sample, this clonotype was seen many times. V is TRBV6-1 and J is TRBJ2-7; TRBD2 is a possible D gene (6 bases). The CDR3 sequence is 12 residues long. V lost 7 bases, J lost 4 bases, and 11 bases lay in between. Germline V CDR1 and CDR2: MNHNS, SASEGT. The CDR3 is CASTGTYYEQYF. The DNA of the CDR3 is TGTGCCAGCACCGGGACTTATTACGAGCAGTACTTC.

This clonotype was detected ten times or more. This chain links TRBV29-1 with TRBJ1-2; 8 nucleotides line up with TRBD1. J lost 8 bases, V lost 2 bases, and 7 bases had no gene match. Germline CDR1 SQVTM, CDR2 ANQGSEA. This CDR3 has 13 residues. The CDR3 DNA reads TGCAGCGTTGAAAACCAGGGGGCGGGGGGCTACACCTTC. Its translation: CSVENQGAGGYTF.

The rearrangement joins TRBV4-1 to TRBJ2-5; tentative D call: TRBD2 (7 bases). The CDR3 extends over 16 amino acids. Trimming shortened V by 7 bases and J by 4 bases, and 22 bases separated the two germline ends. Germline assignment: CDR1 MGHRA and CDR2 YSYEKL. CDR3 amino acids: CASIPMPRGPVETQYF. CDR3 DNA: TGCGCCAGCATCCCCATGCCGCGGGGGCCGGTAGAGACCCAGTACTTC.

As to this clonotype: Relative to the germline gene, one junction end is altered; a read error may explain this. The chain recombines TRBV29-1 with TRBJ2-2; the D gene could be TRBD1 or TRBD2 (6 bases each). The CDR3 contains 16 residues. Germline CDR1 is SQVTM and CDR2 is ANQGSEA. The CDR3 nucleotides read TGCAGCGGGAATGTGGAGGGACACCTAGGCACCGGGGAGCTGTCTTTT. Amino acids: CSGNVEGHLGTGELSF.

To note about this clonotype: Relative to the germline gene, one junction end is altered; a read error may explain this. V usage is TRBV11-2 and J usage is TRBJ2-1; TRBD2 matches at 9 bases. The germline V gene encodes CDR1 SGHAT and CDR2 FQNNGV. This CDR3 is built from 15 residues. The CDR3 reads CTSSLILAGTDEYFF. Here the CDR3 DNA reads TGTACCAGCAGCTTAATCCTAGCGGGGACTGATGAGTACTTCTTC.

Turning to this clonotype: One end of the junction does not line up with germline, which may come from a read error. This chain connects TRBV6-1 to TRBJ2-5; the D gene is possibly TRBD2 (5 bases). Germline V gene sequence: CDR1 MNHNS, CDR2 SASEGT. CDR3 length: 14 residues. The CDR3, as DNA: TGTGCCAGTAGTGAGACCGGGGTCCAAGAGACCCAGTACTTC. Translating gives CASSETGVQETQYF.

Turning to this clonotype: This may be a read error, as it is one base from a much larger clone. The final CDR3 position lacks the conserved phenylalanine or tryptophan, pointing to a likely read error. The chain couples TRBV20-1 to TRBJ2-3, with 9 nucleotides matching TRBD2. Trimming removed 5 bases from V and 10 bases from J; junction bases left unmatched: 10. Germline-derived CDR1 and CDR2 are DFQATT and SNEGSKA (reference sequence). The CDR3 is 13 residues long. As DNA, the CDR3 is TGCAGTGCTGCTAGCGGGGTCGAGGGAGCGCAGTATTCT. Amino acid sequence: CSAASGVEGAQYS.